This TCR beta chain comes out of a study of blood T cell repertoires in COVID-19. The data were produced by immunoSEQ multiplex PCR, yet TCRdb's version contains in-frame clones alone and is incomplete. The sample yields roughly 81,000 clones, 70% to 85% seen once. The V end was cut by 6 bases, the J end by 6 bases, with 15 bases between. The CDR3 length is 14 residues. Germline V gene sequence: CDR1 SGDLS, CDR2 YYNGEE. Material: peripheral blood. The clonotype was recovered from a woman of 80 years or more with COVID-19, enrolled during active disease. V and J are TRBV9 and TRBJ2-2; the D is unclear. The CDR3 DNA follows: TGTGCCAGCAACCCCCTCTCGCGTGCCGGGGAGCTGTTTTTT. Protein: CASNPLSRAGELFF.